This TCR beta chain was found in a study of CD8 T cells in Susac syndrome. The study, taken as a whole, reports: The study's TCR sequencing and HLA analysis drew on a certain number of individuals. That number was acknowledged as relatively small.

As for this clonotype: Its cognate antigen is unknown.

RNA, at roughly 0.45 to 1 ug, was reverse transcribed with random hexamers. Amplification of TCR beta CDR3 was carried out by immunoSEQ multiplex PCR, which covered 54 Vbeta and 13 Jbeta segments. TCRdb re-derived calls from the immunoSEQ multiplex PCR reads in MiXCR, one entry per CDR3 protein. Seen here are hundreds of thousands of distinct CDR3 sequences, approximately 85% observed once, and the top ten hold roughly 0.21%. It was treatment-naive patients with stable or active relapsing-remitting disease who made up the multiple sclerosis controls. Looked up from germline, CDR1 is ENHRY and CDR2 is SYGVKD. The germline V and J ends were trimmed by 4 bases and 6 bases, with 16 bases remaining between them. This CDR3 has 15 residues.

Sequencing was done on a sample of CD8+ T cells from PBMCs. The chain has TRBV10-3 and TRBJ2-1; D possibly corresponds to TRBD2 (5 bases). The sequence was obtained from a human donor with multiple sclerosis. The DNA of the CDR3 is TGTGCCATCAGTGCGGCAGTCGGAGAGGGCAATGAGCAGTTCTTC. Translated: CAISAAVGEGNEQFF.